This T cell receptor beta chain was captured in a study of beta chain features in type 1 diabetes. This CDR3 comprises 14 residues. With 8 bases removed from V and 1 base from J, the gap between germline ends came to 14 bases. Germline V gene lookup returns CDR1 WSHSY and CDR2 SAAADI. A few counts support this clone. Its antigen is still unknown. TCRB transcripts that were expressed got sequenced, as all of the isolated RNA had been reverse transcribed. Measured with immunoSEQ multiplex PCR; TCRdb has only the in-frame clones, and not every one. The sample shows about 700,000 clones, over 10% of them seen only once. Study results and caveats: Among all four CD4+ subsets, Type 1 diabetes patients had TCRB CDR3s that were moderately but significantly shorter. Researchers reported that naive, central memory and Treg TCRB repertoires appeared more similar in patients than in healthy donors.

Sequencing was done on a sample of naive CD4+ T cells from blood. The chain carries TRBV10-2 and TRBJ1-1; perhaps TRBD1 as D (5 bases). The source is a man younger than 35 with type 1 diabetes. The CDR3: CASRWGTENTEAFF. In nucleotides, the CDR3 is TGCGCCAGCCGTTGGGGGACGGAGAACACTGAAGCTTTCTTT.